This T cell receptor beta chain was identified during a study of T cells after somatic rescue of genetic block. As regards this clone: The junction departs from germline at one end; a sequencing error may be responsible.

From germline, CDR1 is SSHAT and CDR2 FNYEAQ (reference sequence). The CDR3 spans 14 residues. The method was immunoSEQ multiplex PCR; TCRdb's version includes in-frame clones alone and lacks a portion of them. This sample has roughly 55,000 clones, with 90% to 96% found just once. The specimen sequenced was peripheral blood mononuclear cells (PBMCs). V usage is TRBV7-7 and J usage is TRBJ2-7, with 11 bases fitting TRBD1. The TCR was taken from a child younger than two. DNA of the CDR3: TGTGCTAGCAGCGCCGGGACAGGGGGCTACGAGCAGTACTTC. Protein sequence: CASSAGTGGYEQYF.